One and the same sample provided the 15 T cell receptor beta chains below, sequenced in a study of CD4 T cells in relation to SARS-CoV-2 and coronaviruses. Method: immunoSEQ multiplex PCR; TCRdb's copy keeps in-frame clones and lacks some. The repertoire holds 30,000 to 45,000 clones, with 88% as singletons. Sequences were obtained from memory CD4+ T cells from PBMCs. These receptors were collected from an adult with COVID-19.

The V call is TRBV12-3 or TRBV12-4, the J call TRBJ1-5; no reliable D call. The CDR3 length is 12 residues. V lost 3 bases and J lost 6, with 6 bases in between. CDR3 sequence (DNA): TGTGCCAGCAGTTTCGGACGTCAGCCCCAGCATTTT. It encodes CASSFGRQPQHF.

This clone has just a few counts. J is TRBJ2-5 and V is TRBV11-1; TRBD2 might be the D (5 bases). Between the trimmed V and J ends, which lost 6 bases and 5 bases, there was a span of 22 bases. The CDR3 totals 16 residues. Germline V gene sequence: CDR1 SGHAT, CDR2 FQDESV (reference sequence). Here the CDR3 reads CASSRSGGASGETQYF. The CDR3 coding sequence is TGTGCCAGCAGTAGGAGCGGAGGCGCTAGTGGGGAGACCCAGTACTTC.

V gene TRBV2 combines with J gene TRBJ1-1; weak D call: TRBD1 (6 bases). CDR3 length: 15 amino acids. Trimming took off 5 bases at V and 0 bases at J, with 13 bases between the two ends. The V gene's germline CDR1 is SNHLY and CDR2 FYNNEI. CDR3: CASSSRGMVNTEAFF. CDR3 sequence (DNA): TGTGCCAGCAGTTCCAGGGGTATGGTGAACACTGAAGCTTTCTTT.

V is TRBV19 and J is TRBJ2-7, with D unresolved. The CDR3 is 14 residues long. V lost 1 base and J lost 0, with 7 bases in between. The germline V gene has CDR1 LNHDA and CDR2 SQIVND (reference sequence). For the CDR3, the DNA is TGTGCCAGTAGTATAGCGGGTAGCTCCTACGAGCAGTACTTC. Amino acids: CASSIAGSSYEQYF.

This chain links TRBV5-1 with TRBJ2-5; 8 bases map to TRBD2. Losses at the gene ends were 1 base for V and 2 bases for J; bases not matched to a gene: 4. Germline loops: CDR1 SGHRS, CDR2 YFSETQ. The CDR3 totals 15 residues. The CDR3 is CASSLNPGGQETQYF. CDR3 bases: TGCGCCAGCAGCTTGAATCCGGGGGGGCAAGAGACCCAGTACTTC. Together with reference TRBV5-1 and TRBJ2-5, the CDR3 gives the full variable domain: KAGVTQTPRYLIKTRGQQVTLSCSPISGHRSVSWYQQTPGQGLQFLFEYFSETQRNKGNFPGRFSGRQFSNSRSEMNVSTLELGDSALYLCASSLNPGGQETQYFGPGTRLLVL.

The chain combines TRBV7-2 with TRBJ2-3; 11 bases map to TRBD2. J was trimmed by 6 bases and V by 6 bases; bases with no gene match: 8. CDR1 and CDR2 (germline): SGHTA, FQGNSA. The CDR3 has 15 amino acids. The CDR3 bases are TGTGCCAGCAGGAGTAGCGGGGGGGCTTGGGATACGCAGTATTTT. It yields the protein CASRSSGGAWDTQYF.

This clone was seen a handful of times. The chain links TRBV13 to TRBJ1-2, with 7 bases lining up with TRBD1. Germline V lookup: CDR1 PRHDT, CDR2 FYEKMQ (reference sequence). The CDR3 loop spans 17 amino acids. V lost 3 bases and J lost 0; bases outside the gene matches: 10. CDR3 region: CASSLWGGTASNYGYTF. Here the CDR3 DNA reads TGTGCCAGCAGCTTGTGGGGCGGGACAGCATCTAACTATGGCTACACCTTC.

The J gene is TRBJ2-3, the V gene TRBV5-4; no definite D call. This CDR3 comprises 14 residues. CDR1 is SGHNT, CDR2 YYREEE, per germline (reference sequence). The V end lost 1 base, the J end lost 0 bases, and 6 bases lay between the germline ends. CDR3 amino acids: CASSLTPSTDTQYF. Here the CDR3 DNA reads TGTGCCAGCAGCTTGACACCTAGCACAGATACGCAGTATTTT.

On this clone itself: At one boundary the junction diverges from the germline segment, which might be a read error. The V gene is TRBV2, the J gene TRBJ1-2, with 7 nucleotides matching TRBD1. The CDR3 has 14 amino acids. Germline V CDR1 and CDR2: SNHLY, FYNNEI. The CDR3 bases are TGTGCCGGCAGGGGGGACACGCCCTCGAGTGGCTACACCTTC. Protein sequence: CAGRGDTPSSGYTF.

This clone was counted only a few times. This sequence joins TRBV5-4 and TRBJ2-5; no firm D call. CDR3 length: 13 residues. V was cut by 3 bases and J by 5 bases, with 11 bases left in between. Germline V gene lookup returns CDR1 SGHNT and CDR2 YYREEE (reference sequence). The CDR3 nucleotides read TGTGCCAGCAGCTCCACCTTAACCGAGACCCAGTACTTC. Encoded protein: CASSSTLTETQYF.

The chain combines TRBV6-1 with TRBJ2-2; D is uncertain. V was pared by 2 bases and J by 7 bases, with 8 bases between. This CDR3 is built from 13 residues. The germline CDR1 and CDR2 sequences are MNHNS and SASEGT. CDR3 region: CASSELRGGELFF. The CDR3 coding sequence is TGTGCCAGCAGTGAATTGCGCGGCGGGGAGCTGTTTTTT.

The chain is built from TRBV29-1 and TRBJ1-2; D remains ambiguous. The ends were cut back, 5 bases at V and 4 bases at J, with 11 bases in the middle. The CDR3 has 12 amino acids. Per germline, CDR1 SQVTM and CDR2 ANQGSEA. The CDR3 DNA reads as TGCAGCGTTCCTGCGAGCCGCTATGGCTACACCTTC. This codes for CSVPASRYGYTF.

The chain employs TRBV28 and TRBJ1-6; D ambiguous. The CDR3 length is 14 residues. In germline, CDR1 is MDHEN, CDR2 SYDVKM. V lost 8 bases and J lost 6, with 14 bases in between. CDR3 nucleotide sequence: TGTGCCAGCTTCAAAGGGAGGTCTAATTCACCCCTCCACTTT. Protein product: CASFKGRSNSPLHF. Full variable domain (outside the CDR3, taken from reference TRBV28 and TRBJ1-6): DVKVTQSSRYLVKRTGEKVFLECVQDMDHENMFWYRQDPGLGLRLIYFSYDVKMKEKGDIPEGYSVSREKKERFSLILESASTNQTSMYLCASFKGRSNSPLHFGNGTRLTVT.

The chain joins TRBV5-1 to TRBJ1-1; D is undetermined. V gave up 6 bases and J gave up 7 bases, with 13 bases separating them. The CDR3 has 12 amino acids. Germline assignment: CDR1 SGHRS and CDR2 YFSETQ. The CDR3 loop is CASKEGNLEAFF. The CDR3 DNA is TGCGCCAGCAAGGAGGGCAACCTTGAAGCTTTCTTT.

CDR3 protein: CASGRTSVNEQFF. For the CDR3, the DNA is TGTGCTAGTGGACGGACTAGCGTCAATGAGCAGTTCTTC. The chain has TRBV12-5 and TRBJ2-1, with TRBD2 matching 9 bases. Germline CDR1 and CDR2: LGHNT and FRNRAP. This CDR3 has 13 residues. Trimming took 6 bases from V and 6 from J; bases not matched to a gene: 3. The full variable domain, its missing parts supplied by reference TRBV12-5 and TRBJ2-1, is DARVTQTPRHKVTEMGQEVTMRCQPILGHNTVFWYRQTMMQGLELLAYFRNRAPLDDSGMPKDRFSAEMPDATLATLKIQPSEPRDSAVYFCASGRTSVNEQFFGPGTRLTVL.